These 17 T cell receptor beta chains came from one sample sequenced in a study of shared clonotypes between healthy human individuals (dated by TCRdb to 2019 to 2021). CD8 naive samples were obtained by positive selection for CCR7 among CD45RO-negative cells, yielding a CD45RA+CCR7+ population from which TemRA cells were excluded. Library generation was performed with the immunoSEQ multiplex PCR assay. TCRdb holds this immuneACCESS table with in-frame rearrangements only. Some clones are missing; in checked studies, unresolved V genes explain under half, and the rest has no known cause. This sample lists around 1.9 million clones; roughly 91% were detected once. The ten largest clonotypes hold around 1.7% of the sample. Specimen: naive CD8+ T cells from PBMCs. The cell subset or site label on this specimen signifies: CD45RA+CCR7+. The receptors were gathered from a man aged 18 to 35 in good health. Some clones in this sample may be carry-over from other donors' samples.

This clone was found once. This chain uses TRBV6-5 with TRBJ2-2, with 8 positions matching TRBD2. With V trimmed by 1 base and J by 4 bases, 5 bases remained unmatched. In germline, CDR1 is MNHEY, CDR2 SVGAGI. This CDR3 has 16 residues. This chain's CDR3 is CASSYYSGGGTGELFF. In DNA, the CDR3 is TGTGCCAGCAGTTACTACAGCGGGGGCGGCACCGGGGAGCTGTTTTTT.

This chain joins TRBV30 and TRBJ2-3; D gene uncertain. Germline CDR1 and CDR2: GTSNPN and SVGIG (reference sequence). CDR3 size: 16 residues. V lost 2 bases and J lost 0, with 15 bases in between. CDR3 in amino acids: CAWSRITGRSTDTQYF. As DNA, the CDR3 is TGTGCCTGGAGTCGGATAACGGGCCGGAGCACAGATACGCAGTATTTT. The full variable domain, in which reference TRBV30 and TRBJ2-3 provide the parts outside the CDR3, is SQTIHQWPATLVQPVGSPLSLECTVEGTSNPNLYWYRQAAGRGLQLLFYSVGIGQISSEVPQNLSASRPQDRQFILSSKKLLLSDSGFYLCAWSRITGRSTDTQYFGPGTRLTVL.

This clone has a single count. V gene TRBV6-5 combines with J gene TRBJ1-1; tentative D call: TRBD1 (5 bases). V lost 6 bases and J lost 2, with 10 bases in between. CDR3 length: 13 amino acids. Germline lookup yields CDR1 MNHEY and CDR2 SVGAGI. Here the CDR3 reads CASRPGLNTEAFF. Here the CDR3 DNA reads TGTGCCAGCAGGCCGGGACTAAACACTGAAGCTTTCTTT.

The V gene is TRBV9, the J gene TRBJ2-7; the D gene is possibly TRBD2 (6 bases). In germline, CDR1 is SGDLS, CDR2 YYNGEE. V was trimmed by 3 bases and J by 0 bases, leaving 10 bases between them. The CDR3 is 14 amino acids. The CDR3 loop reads CASSGTMSSYEQYF. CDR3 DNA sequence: TGTGCCAGCAGCGGGACTATGAGCTCCTACGAGCAGTACTTC.

The CDR3 nucleotides are TGTGCCAGCAGCCACGAATCTCAAGTGAACACTGAAGCTTTCTTT. This codes for CASSHESQVNTEAFF. V usage is TRBV4-2 and J usage is TRBJ1-1, with D unclear. There are 15 residues in the CDR3. V lost 3 bases to trimming and J lost 0 bases, with 11 bases between them. Per germline, CDR1 LGHNA and CDR2 YNFKEQ.

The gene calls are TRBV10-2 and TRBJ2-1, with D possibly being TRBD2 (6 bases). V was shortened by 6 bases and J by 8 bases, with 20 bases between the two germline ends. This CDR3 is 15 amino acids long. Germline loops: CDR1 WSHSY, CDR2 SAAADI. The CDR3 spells CASRGVTSSGYEQFF. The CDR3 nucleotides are TGCGCCAGCAGGGGGGTAACTAGCTCTGGGTATGAGCAGTTCTTC.

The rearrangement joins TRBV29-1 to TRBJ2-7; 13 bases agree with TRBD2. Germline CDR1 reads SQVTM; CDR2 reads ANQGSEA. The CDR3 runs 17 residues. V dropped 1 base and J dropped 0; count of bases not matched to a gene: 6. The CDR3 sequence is CSVEAPGLAGASYEQYF. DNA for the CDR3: TGCAGCGTTGAAGCCCCCGGACTAGCGGGGGCCTCCTACGAGCAGTACTTC.

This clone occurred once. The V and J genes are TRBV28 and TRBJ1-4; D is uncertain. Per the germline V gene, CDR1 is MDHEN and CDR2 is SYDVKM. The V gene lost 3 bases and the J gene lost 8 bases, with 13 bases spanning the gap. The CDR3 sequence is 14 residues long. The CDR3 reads CASSFSNRREKLFF. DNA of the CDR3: TGTGCCAGCAGTTTCTCTAATAGGAGGGAAAAACTGTTTTTT.

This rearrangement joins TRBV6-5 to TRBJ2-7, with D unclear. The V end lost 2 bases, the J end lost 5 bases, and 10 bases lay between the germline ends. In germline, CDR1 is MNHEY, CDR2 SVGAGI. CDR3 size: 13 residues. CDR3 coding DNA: TGTGCCAGCAGTTACGGCGAGGACGACGAGCAGTACTTC. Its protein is CASSYGEDDEQYF.

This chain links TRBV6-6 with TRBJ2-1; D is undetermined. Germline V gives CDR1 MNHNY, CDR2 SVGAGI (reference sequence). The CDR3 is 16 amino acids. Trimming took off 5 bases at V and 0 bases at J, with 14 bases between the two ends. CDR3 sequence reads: CASSRHTVDSYNEQFF. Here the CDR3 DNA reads TGTGCCAGCAGTCGTCATACCGTGGACTCCTACAATGAGCAGTTCTTC.

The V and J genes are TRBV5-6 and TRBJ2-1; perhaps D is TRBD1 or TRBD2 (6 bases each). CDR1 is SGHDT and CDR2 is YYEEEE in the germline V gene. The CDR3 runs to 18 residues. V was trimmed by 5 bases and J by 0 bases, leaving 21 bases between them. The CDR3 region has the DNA TGTGCCAGCAGAATGGTCCTGGGGGGCTCGAGCTCCTACAATGAGCAGTTCTTC. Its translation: CASRMVLGGSSSYNEQFF.

CDR3 residues: CATSRVEGLAGELFF. In DNA, the CDR3 is TGTGCCACCAGCAGAGTTGAGGGATTGGCCGGGGAGCTGTTTTTT. The V gene is TRBV15, the J gene TRBJ2-2; a possible D gene is TRBD2 (5 bases). There are 15 residues in the CDR3. V gave up 1 base and J gave up 6 bases, with 12 bases separating them. Per germline, CDR1 LNHNV and CDR2 YYDKDF (reference sequence).

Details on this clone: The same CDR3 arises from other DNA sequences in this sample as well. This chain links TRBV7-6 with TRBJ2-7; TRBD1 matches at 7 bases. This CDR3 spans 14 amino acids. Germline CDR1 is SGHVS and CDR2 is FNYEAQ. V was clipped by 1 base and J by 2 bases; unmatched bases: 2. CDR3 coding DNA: TGTGCCAGCAGCTTAGGCCAGGGGGCCTACGAGCAGTACTTC. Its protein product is CASSLGQGAYEQYF.

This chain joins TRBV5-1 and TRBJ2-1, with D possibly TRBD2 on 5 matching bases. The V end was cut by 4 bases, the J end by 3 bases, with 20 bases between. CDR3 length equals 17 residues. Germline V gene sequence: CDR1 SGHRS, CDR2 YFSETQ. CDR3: CASSPPILGWVYNEQFF. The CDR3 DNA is TGCGCCAGCAGCCCACCCATACTAGGGTGGGTCTACAATGAGCAGTTCTTC.

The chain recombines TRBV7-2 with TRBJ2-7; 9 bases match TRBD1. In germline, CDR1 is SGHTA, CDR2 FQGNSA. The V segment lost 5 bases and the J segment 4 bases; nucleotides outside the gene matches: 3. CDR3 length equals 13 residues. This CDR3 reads CASSPDRGYEQYF. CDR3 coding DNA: TGTGCCAGCAGCCCGGACAGGGGTTACGAGCAGTACTTC.

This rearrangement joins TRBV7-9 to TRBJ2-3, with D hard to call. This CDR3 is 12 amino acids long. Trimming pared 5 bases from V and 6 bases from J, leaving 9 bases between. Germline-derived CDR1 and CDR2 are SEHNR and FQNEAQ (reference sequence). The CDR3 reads CASSQAPDTQYF. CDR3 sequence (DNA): TGTGCCAGCAGCCAAGCCCCTGATACGCAGTATTTT.

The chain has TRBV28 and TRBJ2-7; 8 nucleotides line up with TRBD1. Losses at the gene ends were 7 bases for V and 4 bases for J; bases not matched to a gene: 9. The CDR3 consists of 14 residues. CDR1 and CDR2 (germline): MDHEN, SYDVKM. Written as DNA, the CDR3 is TGTGCCAGCAATTCGGGACAGGAGATATACGAGCAGTACTTC. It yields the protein CASNSGQEIYEQYF.